The entry below gives a single T cell receptor beta chain sequence along with its context. Its antigen is still unknown. The data are from a study of early T cells in non-severe SARS-CoV-2 infection. The overall study: The input, bulk RNA from unsorted whole blood, was sequenced, and chains were unpaired. Study-level points and caveats: The VDJdb matching leaned toward anti-spike CD8 responses and overlooked private and CD4 specificities.

cDNA molecules, individually, were tagged with unique molecular identifiers. TCRdb redid the calling of the 5' RACE reads with MiXCR, one entry per CDR3 protein. This table has roughly 31,000 distinct CDR3 sequences, 8.5% to 10% appearing once. The CDR3 has 15 residues. Deletions cut 5 bases from V and 0 bases from J, with 14 bases between. The V gene's germline CDR1 is DFQATT and CDR2 SNEGSKA (reference sequence). The sample taken for sequencing was whole blood. The source is an adult who was a healthcare worker with PCR-confirmed SARS-CoV-2 infection or an uninfected control (not recorded which). The V gene is TRBV20-1, the J gene TRBJ2-1; D is unresolved. The CDR3: CSAPGSEISYNEQFF. CDR3 in DNA: TGCAGTGCTCCCGGGTCGGAGATCTCCTACAATGAGCAGTTCTTC.